This passage covers 9 T cell receptor beta chains from one sample sequenced in a study of cytomegalovirus exposure and HLA in healthy donors (dated by TCRdb to 2016 to 2017). Receptors were amplified or captured by the immunoSEQ multiplex PCR assay. Not all clones reach the TCRdb copy of this immuneACCESS table, which keeps in-frame sequences only. Checked studies attribute under half of the gap to unresolved V genes and leave the rest unexplained. Here the sample has 100,000 to 150,000 clones; around nine tenths occur a single time. 1.4% of the sample is held by the ten biggest clonotypes. The source material was PBMCs. The receptors come from a man in his thirties or forties in good health and CMV-seronegative.

The DNA for the CDR3 is TGCGCCAGCAGCCCCGGGACAGGGGCCTGGGAGCAGTACTTC. It specifies CASSPGTGAWEQYF. The genes are TRBV5-1 and TRBJ2-7; 10 bases line up with TRBD1. CDR1 is SGHRS and CDR2 is YFSETQ in the germline V gene. After removal of 4 bases from V and 7 bases from J, the junction contained 8 bases not matched to a gene. The CDR3 runs to 14 residues.

This clone has more than one count but fewer than ten. The chain carries TRBV10-2 and TRBJ1-5; possibly TRBD1 for D (6 bases). In germline, CDR1 is WSHSY, CDR2 SAAADI. The CDR3 is 15 residues long. Trimming took off 1 base at V and 2 bases at J, with 9 bases between the two ends. The CDR3 region has the DNA TGCGCCAGCAGTGAGTACGCAGGGGGCAATCAGCCCCAGCATTTT. Amino acids: CASSEYAGGNQPQHF.

This chain uses TRBV2 with TRBJ2-1; 8 nucleotides align to TRBD2. Per germline, CDR1 SNHLY and CDR2 FYNNEI. The CDR3 has 14 amino acids. Germline trimming cut 8 bases from V and 3 bases from J; bases unmatched to any gene: 6. CDR3 residues: CASQPGLGYNEQFF. CDR3 DNA sequence: TGTGCCAGCCAGCCGGGACTAGGCTACAATGAGCAGTTCTTC.

The table lists this clone with a few counts. The CDR3 nucleotides read TGCGCCAGCAGTGCAACAGTTAACTATGGCTACACCTTC. This translates into CASSATVNYGYTF. This sequence joins TRBV10-1 and TRBJ1-2; D remains ambiguous. The ends were cut back, 4 bases at V and 1 base at J, with 7 bases in the middle. The CDR3 length is 13 residues. The germline gives CDR1 WNHNN, CDR2 SYGVQD (reference sequence).

This clone has only a few counts. The J gene is TRBJ1-1, the V gene TRBV4-1; possible D gene TRBD1, 6 bases. Trimming removed 4 bases at V and 1 base at J, with 7 bases between. This CDR3 is 13 amino acids long. Per germline, CDR1 MGHRA and CDR2 YSYEKL. The CDR3 region has the DNA TGCGCCAGCAGCCTGACAGGGAACACTGAAGCTTTCTTT. Translation gives CASSLTGNTEAFF.

The CDR3 here is CAISTRDRGEGYTF. Written as DNA, the CDR3 is TGTGCCATCTCCACCCGGGACAGGGGGGAGGGCTACACCTTC. The J gene is TRBJ1-2, the V gene TRBV10-3; 11 positions match TRBD1. The CDR3 has 14 residues. Looked up from germline, CDR1 is ENHRY and CDR2 is SYGVKD. V trimming: 8 bases; J trimming: 8 bases; junction bases outside the gene matches: 10.

This chain links TRBV10-1 with TRBJ1-1; tentatively, D is TRBD1 (6 bases). Trimming left V 2 bases short and J 4 bases short, with 23 bases between. CDR1 is WNHNN, CDR2 SYGVQD, per germline (reference sequence). The CDR3 is 18 residues long. The CDR3 sequence: CASSERGWGLPEGTEAFF. DNA for the CDR3: TGCGCCAGCAGTGAGAGAGGCTGGGGGCTCCCTGAGGGCACTGAAGCTTTCTTT.

The chain uses TRBV5-1 and TRBJ2-4; 9 positions match TRBD1. The CDR3 consists of 13 residues. Trimming at V came to 4 bases and at J to 9 bases, leaving 5 bases not matched to a gene. Germline V gene lookup returns CDR1 SGHRS and CDR2 YFSETQ. CDR3 DNA sequence: TGCGCCAGCAGCCGGGGACAGGGAACCATTCAGTACTTC. Its protein product is CASSRGQGTIQYF.

This clone was counted between two and nine times. V is TRBV10-1 and J is TRBJ2-2, with 7 bases fitting TRBD1. This CDR3 is built from 14 residues. Germline V gene sequence: CDR1 WNHNN, CDR2 SYGVQD (reference sequence). The junction had 3 bases not matched to a gene; V was cut back by 7 bases and J by 1 base. CDR3 sequence reads: CASKQGVNTGELFF. DNA of the CDR3: TGCGCCAGCAAGCAGGGGGTGAACACCGGGGAGCTGTTTTTT.